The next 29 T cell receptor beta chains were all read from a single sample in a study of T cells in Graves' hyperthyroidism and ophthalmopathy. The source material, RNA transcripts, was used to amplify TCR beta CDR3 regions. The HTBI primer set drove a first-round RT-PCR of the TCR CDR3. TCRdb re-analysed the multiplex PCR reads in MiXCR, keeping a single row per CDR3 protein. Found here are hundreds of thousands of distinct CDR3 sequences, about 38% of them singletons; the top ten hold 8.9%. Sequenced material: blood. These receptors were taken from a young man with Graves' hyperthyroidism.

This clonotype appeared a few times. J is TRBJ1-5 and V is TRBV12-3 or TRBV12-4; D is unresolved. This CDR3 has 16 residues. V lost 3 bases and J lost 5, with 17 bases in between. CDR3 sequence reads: CASSFMSLPHHQPQHF. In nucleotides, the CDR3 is TGTGCCAGCAGTTTTATGTCGCTGCCACACCATCAGCCCCAGCATTTT.

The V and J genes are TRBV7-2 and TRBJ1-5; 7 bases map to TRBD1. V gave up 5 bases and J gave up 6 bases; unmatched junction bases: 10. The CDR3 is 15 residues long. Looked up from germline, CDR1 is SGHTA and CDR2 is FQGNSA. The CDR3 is CASSQDRAGGQPQHF. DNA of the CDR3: TGTGCCAGCAGCCAAGACAGGGCAGGGGGTCAGCCCCAGCATTTT.

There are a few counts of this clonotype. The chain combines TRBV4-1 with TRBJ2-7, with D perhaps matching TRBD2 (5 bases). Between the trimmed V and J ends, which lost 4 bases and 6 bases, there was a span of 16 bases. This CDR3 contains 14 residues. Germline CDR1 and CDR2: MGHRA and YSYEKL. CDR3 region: CASSPTSLGGEQYF. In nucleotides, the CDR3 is TGCGCCAGCAGCCCAACCTCGCTAGGAGGCGAGCAGTACTTC.

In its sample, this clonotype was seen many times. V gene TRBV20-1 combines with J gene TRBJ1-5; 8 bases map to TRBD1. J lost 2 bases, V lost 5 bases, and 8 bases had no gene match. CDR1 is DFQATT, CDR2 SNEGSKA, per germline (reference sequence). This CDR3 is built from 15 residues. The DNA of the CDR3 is TGCAGTGCTCGCACGACAGGGGTGGGCAATCAGCCCCAGCATTTT. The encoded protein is CSARTTGVGNQPQHF.

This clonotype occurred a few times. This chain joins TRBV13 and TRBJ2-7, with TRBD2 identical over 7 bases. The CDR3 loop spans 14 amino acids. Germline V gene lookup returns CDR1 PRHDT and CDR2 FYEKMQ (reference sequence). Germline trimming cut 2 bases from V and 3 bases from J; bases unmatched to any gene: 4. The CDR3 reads CASSLTSADYEQYF. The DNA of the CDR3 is TGTGCCAGCAGCTTAACTAGCGCCGACTACGAGCAGTACTTC.

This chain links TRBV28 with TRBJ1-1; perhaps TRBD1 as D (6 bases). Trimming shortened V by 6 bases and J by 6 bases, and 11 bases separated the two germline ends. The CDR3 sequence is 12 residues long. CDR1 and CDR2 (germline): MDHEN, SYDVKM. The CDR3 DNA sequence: TGTGCCAGCAGGATAGGGGGACCTGAAGCTTTCTTT. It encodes CASRIGGPEAFF.

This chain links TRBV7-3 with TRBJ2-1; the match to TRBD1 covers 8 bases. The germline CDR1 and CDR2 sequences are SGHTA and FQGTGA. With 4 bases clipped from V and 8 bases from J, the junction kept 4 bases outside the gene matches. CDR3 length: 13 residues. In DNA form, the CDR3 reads TGTGCCAGCAGCTCGACAGGGGCCGATGAGCAGTTCTTC. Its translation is CASSSTGADEQFF. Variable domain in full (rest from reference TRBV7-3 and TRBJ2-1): GAGVSQTPSNKVTEKGKYVELRCDPISGHTALYWYRQSLGQGPEFLIYFQGTGAADDSGLPNDRFFAVRPEGSVSTLKIQRTERGDSAVYLCASSSTGADEQFFGPGTRLTVL.

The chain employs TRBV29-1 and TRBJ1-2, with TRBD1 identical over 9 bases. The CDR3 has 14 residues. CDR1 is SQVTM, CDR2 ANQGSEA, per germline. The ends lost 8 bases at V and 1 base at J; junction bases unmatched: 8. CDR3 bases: TGCAGCACGAGGACAGGGGCCATTAACTATGGCTACACCTTC. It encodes CSTRTGAINYGYTF.

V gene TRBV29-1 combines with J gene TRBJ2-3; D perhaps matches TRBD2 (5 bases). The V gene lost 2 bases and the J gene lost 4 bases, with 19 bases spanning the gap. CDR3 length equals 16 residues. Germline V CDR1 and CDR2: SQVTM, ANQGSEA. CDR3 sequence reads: CSVESGDYRVSDTQYF. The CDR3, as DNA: TGCAGCGTTGAATCGGGTGACTATCGTGTGTCAGATACGCAGTATTTT.

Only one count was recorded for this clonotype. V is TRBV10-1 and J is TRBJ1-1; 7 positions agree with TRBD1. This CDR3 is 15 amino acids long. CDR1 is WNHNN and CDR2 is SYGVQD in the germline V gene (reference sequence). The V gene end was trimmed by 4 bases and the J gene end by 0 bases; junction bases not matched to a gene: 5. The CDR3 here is CASSVRQGLNTEAFF. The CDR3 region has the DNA TGCGCCAGCAGTGTTAGACAGGGTTTGAACACTGAAGCTTTCTTT.

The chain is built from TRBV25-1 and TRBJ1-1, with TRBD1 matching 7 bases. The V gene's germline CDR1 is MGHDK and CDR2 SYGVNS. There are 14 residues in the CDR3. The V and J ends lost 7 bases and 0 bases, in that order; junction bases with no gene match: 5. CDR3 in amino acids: CASNFDRVNTEAFF. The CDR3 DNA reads TGTGCCAGCAACTTTGACAGGGTGAACACTGAAGCTTTCTTT.

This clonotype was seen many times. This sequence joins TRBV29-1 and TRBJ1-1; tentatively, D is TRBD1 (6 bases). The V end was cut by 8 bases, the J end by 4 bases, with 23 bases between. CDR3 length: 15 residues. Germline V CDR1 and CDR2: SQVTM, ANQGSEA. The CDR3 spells CSSLPSTGLGTEAFF. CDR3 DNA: TGCAGCTCCCTACCTTCTACAGGGCTGGGCACTGAAGCTTTCTTT.

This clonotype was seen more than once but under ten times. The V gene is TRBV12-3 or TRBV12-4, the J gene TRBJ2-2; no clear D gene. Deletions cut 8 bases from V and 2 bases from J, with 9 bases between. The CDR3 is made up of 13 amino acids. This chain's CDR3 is CASLLRNTGELFF. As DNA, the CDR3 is TGTGCCAGCCTCCTGAGAAACACCGGGGAGCTGTTTTTT.

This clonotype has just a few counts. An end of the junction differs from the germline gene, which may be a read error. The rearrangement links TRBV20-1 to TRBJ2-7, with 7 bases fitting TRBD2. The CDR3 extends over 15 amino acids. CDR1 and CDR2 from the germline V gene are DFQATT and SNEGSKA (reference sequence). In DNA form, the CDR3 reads TGCAATGCTAGAGATCCGACTAGCAGAGGCTACGAGCAGTACTTC. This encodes CNARDPTSRGYEQYF.

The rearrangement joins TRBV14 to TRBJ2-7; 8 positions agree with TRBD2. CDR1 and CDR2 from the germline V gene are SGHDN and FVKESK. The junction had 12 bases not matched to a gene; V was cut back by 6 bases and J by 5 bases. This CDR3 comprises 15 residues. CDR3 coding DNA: TGTGCCAGCAGTTACCGGACGGGAGGGCCGGACGAGCAGTACTTC. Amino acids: CASSYRTGGPDEQYF.

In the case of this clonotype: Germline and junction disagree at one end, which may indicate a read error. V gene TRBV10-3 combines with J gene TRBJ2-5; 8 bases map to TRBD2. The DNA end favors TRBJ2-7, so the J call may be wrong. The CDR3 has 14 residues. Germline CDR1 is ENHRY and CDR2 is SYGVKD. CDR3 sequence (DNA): TGTGCCAGCAGTGAAGCGGGAGTTTCAGACGAGCAGTACTTC. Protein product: CASSEAGVSDEQYF.

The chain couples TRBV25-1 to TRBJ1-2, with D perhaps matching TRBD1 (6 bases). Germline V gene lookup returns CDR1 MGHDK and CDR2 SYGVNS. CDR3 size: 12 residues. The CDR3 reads CAHLGAVYGYTF. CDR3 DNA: TGTGCGCACCTGGGGGCCGTCTATGGCTACACCTTC.

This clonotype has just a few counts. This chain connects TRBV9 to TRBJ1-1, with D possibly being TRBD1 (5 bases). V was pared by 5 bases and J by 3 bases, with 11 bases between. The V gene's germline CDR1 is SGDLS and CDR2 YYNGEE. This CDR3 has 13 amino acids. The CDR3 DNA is TGTGCCAGCAGTCAATCGGGGGACACTGAAGCTTTCTTT. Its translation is CASSQSGDTEAFF.

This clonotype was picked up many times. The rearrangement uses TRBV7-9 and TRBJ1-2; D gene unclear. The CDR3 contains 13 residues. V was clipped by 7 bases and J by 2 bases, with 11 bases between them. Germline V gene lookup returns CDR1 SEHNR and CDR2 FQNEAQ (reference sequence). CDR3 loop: CASKRPGNYGYTF. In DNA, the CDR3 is TGTGCCAGCAAGAGGCCCGGAAACTATGGCTACACCTTC. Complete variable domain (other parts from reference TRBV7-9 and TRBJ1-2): DTGVSQNPRHKITKRGQNVTFRCDPISEHNRLYWYRQTLGQGPEFLTYFQNEAQLEKSRLLSDRFSAERPKGSFSTLEIQRTEQGDSAMYLCASKRPGNYGYTFGSGTRLTVV.

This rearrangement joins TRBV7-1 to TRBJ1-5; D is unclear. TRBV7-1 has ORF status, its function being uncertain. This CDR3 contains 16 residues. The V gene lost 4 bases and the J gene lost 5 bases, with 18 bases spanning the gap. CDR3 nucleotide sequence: TGTGCCAGCAGCTGGTCGGAGGAAGGGCCATATCAGCCCCAGCATTTT. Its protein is CASSWSEEGPYQPQHF.

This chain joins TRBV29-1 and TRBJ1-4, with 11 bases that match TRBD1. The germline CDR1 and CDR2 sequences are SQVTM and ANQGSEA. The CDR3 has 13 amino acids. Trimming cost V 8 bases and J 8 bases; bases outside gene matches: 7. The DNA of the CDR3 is TGCAGCCGACGGACAGGGGGCGCGGAAAAACTGTTTTTT. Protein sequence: CSRRTGGAEKLFF.

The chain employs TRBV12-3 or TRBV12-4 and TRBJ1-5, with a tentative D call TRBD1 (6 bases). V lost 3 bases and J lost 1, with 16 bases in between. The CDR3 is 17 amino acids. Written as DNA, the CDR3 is TGTGCCAGCAGTTTCGGGGCGGCAGGGGCCAGCAATCAGCCCCAGCATTTT. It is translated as CASSFGAAGASNQPQHF.

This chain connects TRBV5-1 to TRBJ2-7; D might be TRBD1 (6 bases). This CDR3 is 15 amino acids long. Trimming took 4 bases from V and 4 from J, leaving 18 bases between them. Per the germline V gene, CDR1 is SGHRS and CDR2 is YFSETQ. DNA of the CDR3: TGCGCCAGCAGCGTTCCGTCGACAGGCAAATACGAGCAGTACTTC. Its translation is CASSVPSTGKYEQYF.

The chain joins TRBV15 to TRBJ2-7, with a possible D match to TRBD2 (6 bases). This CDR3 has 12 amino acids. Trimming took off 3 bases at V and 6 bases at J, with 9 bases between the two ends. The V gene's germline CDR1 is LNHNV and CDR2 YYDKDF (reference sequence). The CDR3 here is CATSSRGSEQYF. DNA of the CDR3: TGTGCCACCAGCAGCCGGGGGTCCGAGCAGTACTTC.

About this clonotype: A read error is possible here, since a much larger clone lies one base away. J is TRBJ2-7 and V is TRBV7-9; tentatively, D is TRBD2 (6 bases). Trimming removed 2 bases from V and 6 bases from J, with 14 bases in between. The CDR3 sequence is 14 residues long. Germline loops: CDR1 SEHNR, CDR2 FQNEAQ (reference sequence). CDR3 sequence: CASSLQGGWGEQYF. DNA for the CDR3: TGTGCCAGCAGCTTACAGGGAGGTTGGGGCGAGCAGTACTTC.

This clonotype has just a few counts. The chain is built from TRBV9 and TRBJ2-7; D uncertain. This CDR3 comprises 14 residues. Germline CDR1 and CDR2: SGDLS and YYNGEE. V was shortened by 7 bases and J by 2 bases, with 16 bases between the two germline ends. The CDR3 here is CASAPEGSTYEQYF. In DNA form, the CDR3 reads TGTGCCAGCGCCCCTGAAGGGTCGACCTACGAGCAGTACTTC.

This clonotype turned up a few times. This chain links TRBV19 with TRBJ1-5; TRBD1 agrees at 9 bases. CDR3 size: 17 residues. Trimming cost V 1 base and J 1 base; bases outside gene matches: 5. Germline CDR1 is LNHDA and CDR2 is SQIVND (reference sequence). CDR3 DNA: TGTGCCAGTAGTATAGGGGGACAGGGAAGGAGCAATCAGCCCCAGCATTTT. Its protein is CASSIGGQGRSNQPQHF.

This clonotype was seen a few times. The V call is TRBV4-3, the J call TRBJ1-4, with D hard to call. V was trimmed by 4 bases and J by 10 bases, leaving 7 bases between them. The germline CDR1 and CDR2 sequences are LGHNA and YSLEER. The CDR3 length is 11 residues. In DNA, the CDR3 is TGCGCCAGCAGCCCTGGTGTAAAACTGTTTTTT. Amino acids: CASSPGVKLFF.

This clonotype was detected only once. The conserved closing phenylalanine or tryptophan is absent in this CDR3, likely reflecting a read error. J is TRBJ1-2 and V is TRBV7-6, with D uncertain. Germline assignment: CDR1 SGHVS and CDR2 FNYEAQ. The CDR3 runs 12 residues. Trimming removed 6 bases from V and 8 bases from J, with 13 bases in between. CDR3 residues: CASRGEVGGYTL. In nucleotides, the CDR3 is TGTGCCAGCAGGGGCGAAGTAGGGGGCTACACCCTC.